Each of the 27 T cell receptor beta chains below was sequenced from the same sample in a study of shared clonotypes between healthy human individuals. Clones were read by immunoSEQ multiplex PCR, and TCRdb kept only the in-frame ones, dropping some. The table has hundreds of thousands of clones, roughly 70% seen once. Specimen: memory CD4+ T cells sorted from blood. Sample subset: CD45RA-negative fraction. These receptors came from a woman aged 30 to 39 in good health.

The table lists this clone with a count of one. This sequence is one base from a far larger clone and is likely a read error. Distinct nucleotide sequences in the sample also encode this CDR3. V is TRBV7-2 and J is TRBJ2-2, with 8 positions matching TRBD1. The V gene's germline CDR1 is SGHTA and CDR2 FQGNSA. CDR3 size: 16 residues. Unmatched junction bases numbered 7, after V lost 5 bases and J lost 2 bases. CDR3 nucleotides: TGTGCCAGCAGCCCGGGCGGACAGGGAAACACCGGGGAGCTGTTTTTT. Amino acids: CASSPGGQGNTGELFF.

V is TRBV30 and J is TRBJ2-7; D uncertain. V was clipped by 2 bases and J by 7 bases, with 18 bases between them. The length of the CDR3 is 14 residues. Germline-derived CDR1 and CDR2 are GTSNPN and SVGIG (reference sequence). CDR3 in DNA: TGTGCCTGGAGTCCCAGCGCTGCGGTGGGAGAGCAGTACTTC. This codes for CAWSPSAAVGEQYF.

The DNA of the CDR3 is TGCAGCGGCCAACAGGGCCAGAACACTGAAGCTTTCTTT. It translates to CSGQQGQNTEAFF. V and J are TRBV29-1 and TRBJ1-1; tentatively, D is TRBD1 (6 bases). The CDR3 extends over 13 amino acids. Germline V gives CDR1 SQVTM, CDR2 ANQGSEA. Trimming stripped 7 bases from V and 1 base from J, with 13 bases between. Using reference TRBV29-1 and TRBJ1-1 for the parts outside the CDR3, the full variable domain is SAVISQKPSRDICQRGTSLTIQCQVDSQVTMMFWYRQQPGQSLTLIATANQGSEATYESGFVIDKFPISRPNLTFSTLTVSNMSPEDSSIYLCSGQQGQNTEAFFGQGTRLTVV.

V is TRBV25-1 and J is TRBJ2-3, with TRBD2 matching over 10 bases. The CDR3 has 12 amino acids. Germline loops: CDR1 MGHDK, CDR2 SYGVNS. Trimming took 2 bases from V and 14 from J; bases not matched to a gene: 4. The DNA for the CDR3 is TGTGCCAGCAGTGAACTTAGCGGGAGGTGGTATTTT. Translating gives CASSELSGRWYF.

The gene calls are TRBV27 and TRBJ2-7; D call uncertain. V lost 8 bases and J lost 2, with 4 bases in between. CDR3 length: 10 amino acids. Germline V gene lookup returns CDR1 MNHEY and CDR2 SMNVEV (reference sequence). The CDR3 DNA reads as TGTGCCAGCGGGCCCTACGAGCAGTACTTC. Translating it yields CASGPYEQYF.

This sequence joins TRBV5-4 and TRBJ2-7; 9 positions agree with TRBD1. CDR3 length: 14 amino acids. J was trimmed by 0 bases and V by 4 bases; bases with no gene match: 2. Germline V gives CDR1 SGHNT, CDR2 YYREEE (reference sequence). The chain's CDR3 is CASSPGQGSYEQYF. The CDR3 DNA reads TGTGCCAGCAGCCCGGGACAGGGCTCCTACGAGCAGTACTTC.

V usage is TRBV10-3 and J usage is TRBJ1-1; TRBD1 might be the D (6 bases). The CDR3 spans 17 residues. V lost 4 bases and J lost 2, with 20 bases in between. Germline lookup yields CDR1 ENHRY and CDR2 SYGVKD. The CDR3 loop reads CAISGPRSGGGNTEAFF. CDR3 coding DNA: TGTGCCATCAGTGGCCCCCGAAGTGGAGGGGGTAACACTGAAGCTTTCTTT.

This clone showed up just once. This chain connects TRBV28 to TRBJ1-1; D perhaps matches TRBD1 (5 bases). CDR1 MDHEN and CDR2 SYDVKM come from the germline V gene. The ends were cut back, 1 base at V and 5 bases at J, with 14 bases in the middle. The CDR3 is 15 residues long. In DNA, the CDR3 is TGTGCCAGCAGTTTATCGAGGGGAGGGTGGACTGAAGCTTTCTTT. Translated: CASSLSRGGWTEAFF.

The chain carries TRBV6-5 and TRBJ2-7; 7 bases fit TRBD2. The CDR3 runs 15 residues. With V trimmed by 4 bases and J by 0 bases, 6 bases remained unmatched. Germline CDR1 MNHEY, CDR2 SVGAGI. CDR3 sequence reads: CASSSPASGSYEQYF. The CDR3 bases are TGTGCCAGCAGTTCCCCTGCTAGCGGCTCCTACGAGCAGTACTTC.

This clone was seen more than once but under ten times. The chain joins TRBV5-1 to TRBJ2-3, with D unresolved. CDR3 length equals 12 residues. Germline CDR1 and CDR2: SGHRS and YFSETQ. The V end was cut by 0 bases, the J end by 2 bases, with 1 base between. CDR3 nucleotides: TGCGCCAGCAGCTTGGCCACAGATACGCAGTATTTT. Residues: CASSLATDTQYF.

This clone was detected many times. This chain connects TRBV11-2 to TRBJ2-7; D perhaps matches TRBD2 (6 bases). The CDR3 covers 16 residues. Germline V gene data show CDR1 as SGHAT and CDR2 as FQNNGV. V shed 4 bases and J shed 2 bases, with 18 bases lying between them. As DNA, the CDR3 is TGTGCCAGCAGCTCATTCCGGGAGAGGGGTACCTACGAGCAGTACTTC. This encodes CASSSFRERGTYEQYF.

CDR3 sequence reads: CASSIGRETDTQYF. For the CDR3, the DNA is TGCGCCAGCAGCATTGGGAGGGAGACAGATACGCAGTATTTT. The chain recombines TRBV5-1 with TRBJ2-3; 7 bases map to TRBD2. V lost 4 bases to trimming and J lost 3 bases; unmatched junction nucleotides: 5. Germline V gene data show CDR1 as SGHRS and CDR2 as YFSETQ. This CDR3 region has 14 residues.

The V and J genes are TRBV10-3 and TRBJ2-1; 7 nucleotides agree with TRBD2. CDR3 size: 13 residues. Germline assignment: CDR1 ENHRY and CDR2 SYGVKD. The trim removed 3 bases at V and 9 bases at J, leaving 5 bases unmatched. The CDR3 region is CAISDGGRVEQFF. The CDR3 DNA reads TGTGCCATCAGTGACGGGGGGAGGGTTGAGCAGTTCTTC.

This clone was found a few times. The V and J genes are TRBV27 and TRBJ2-2; TRBD2 agrees at 13 bases. The germline gives CDR1 MNHEY, CDR2 SMNVEV (reference sequence). The CDR3 sequence is 19 residues long. With V trimmed by 4 bases and J by 2 bases, 10 bases remained unmatched. CDR3 bases: TGTGCCAGCAGTTCTCTGACTAGCGGGAGGCTTTTAAACACCGGGGAGCTGTTTTTT. Protein sequence: CASSSLTSGRLLNTGELFF.

The gene calls are TRBV19 and TRBJ2-1; TRBD1 matches at 7 bases. V shed 7 bases and J 10 bases; nucleotides not matched to a gene: 28. Germline CDR1 reads LNHDA; CDR2 reads SQIVND (reference sequence). This CDR3 comprises 19 residues. The chain's CDR3 is CASTRQGAGLARPREEQFF. The CDR3 coding sequence is TGTGCCAGTACTAGACAGGGAGCCGGCCTAGCCCGACCAAGGGAAGAGCAGTTCTTC.

In the case of this clone: A read error may explain this, as a much larger clone is one base away. V is TRBV5-1 and J is TRBJ2-1; D unresolved. V lost 0 bases to trimming and J lost 0 bases, with 7 bases between them. CDR1 and CDR2 from the germline V gene are SGHRS and YFSETQ. The CDR3 covers 15 residues. The CDR3 loop reads CASSLDSDSYNEQFF. Written as DNA, the CDR3 is TGCGCCAGCAGCTTGGACAGCGACTCCTACAATGAGCAGTTCTTC.

The V call is TRBV5-1, the J call TRBJ2-1; D call uncertain. V was trimmed by 0 bases and J by 2 bases, leaving 9 bases between them. The germline V gene encodes CDR1 SGHRS and CDR2 YFSETQ. The CDR3 covers 15 residues. CDR3 in DNA: TGCGCCAGCAGCTTGGCACTGGAAACCTACAATGAGCAGTTCTTC. It specifies CASSLALETYNEQFF.

V is TRBV30 and J is TRBJ2-3; maybe TRBD2 (6 bases). Trimming removed 0 bases at V and 6 bases at J, with 10 bases between. CDR3 length: 13 residues. Germline-derived CDR1 and CDR2 are GTSNPN and SVGIG (reference sequence). As DNA, the CDR3 is TGTGCCTGGAGTGTTAGCGGCGAGGATACGCAGTATTTT. It is translated as CAWSVSGEDTQYF.

V gene TRBV28 combines with J gene TRBJ1-3; D gene uncertain. Trimming cost V 3 bases and J 0 bases, with 9 bases left between them. Germline V gene data show CDR1 as MDHEN and CDR2 as SYDVKM. The CDR3 sequence is 15 residues long. The DNA for the CDR3 is TGTGCCAGCAGTTTGTACAGCAGCTCTGGAAACACCATATATTTT. Protein product: CASSLYSSSGNTIYF.

V and J are TRBV5-6 and TRBJ1-2; D gene uncertain. CDR1 is SGHDT, CDR2 YYEEEE, per germline. Trimming took off 2 bases at V and 8 bases at J, with 13 bases between the two ends. The CDR3 length is 13 residues. The CDR3 DNA follows: TGTGCCAGCAGCTTTCAGACCCCGGCGGGCTACACCTTC. Translation: CASSFQTPAGYTF.

J is TRBJ2-6 and V is TRBV5-6; no clear D. Trimming removed 1 base from V and 0 bases from J, with 11 bases in between. CDR1 SGHDT and CDR2 YYEEEE come from the germline V gene. The CDR3 spans 17 residues. In nucleotides, the CDR3 is TGTGCCAGCAGCTTGTTGATAGGCCGCTCTGGGGCCAACGTCCTGACTTTC. Protein product: CASSLLIGRSGANVLTF.

This chain links TRBV14 with TRBJ1-1, with D possibly being TRBD1 (5 bases). V was trimmed by 0 bases and J by 5 bases, leaving 16 bases between them. This CDR3 is 16 amino acids long. Germline V CDR1 and CDR2: SGHDN, FVKESK. The CDR3 spells CASSQDIGAGRTEAFF. As DNA, the CDR3 is TGTGCCAGCAGCCAAGATATTGGGGCAGGGCGGACTGAAGCTTTCTTT.

This clone has at least ten counts. The chain uses TRBV7-6 and TRBJ1-4; D perhaps matches TRBD1 (6 bases). There are 18 residues in the CDR3. Trimming stripped 1 base from V and 3 bases from J, with 18 bases between. The germline CDR1 and CDR2 sequences are SGHVS and FNYEAQ. CDR3 protein: CASSLGRSRGASNEKLFF. As DNA, the CDR3 is TGTGCCAGCAGCTTAGGGCGATCCCGGGGGGCCTCTAATGAAAAACTGTTTTTT.

This clone was seen repeatedly, ten times or more. The chain's CDR3 is CASRGQLLFGYTF. The CDR3 bases are TGTGCCAGCAGGGGACAGCTCCTCTTCGGCTACACCTTC. This sequence joins TRBV6-1 and TRBJ1-2; 7 positions match TRBD1. The CDR3 loop spans 13 amino acids. The V gene end was trimmed by 6 bases and the J gene end by 8 bases; junction bases not matched to a gene: 9. Germline CDR1 is MNHNS and CDR2 is SASEGT.

This clone came up once. V gene TRBV11-2 combines with J gene TRBJ2-7; D is unclear. Germline V lookup: CDR1 SGHAT, CDR2 FQNNGV. This CDR3 has 15 residues. Trimming removed 3 bases from V and 5 bases from J, with 17 bases in between. DNA for the CDR3: TGTGCCAGCAGCTTTAGGCTTCAGGAGAGAAACGAGCAGTACTTC. Translating gives CASSFRLQERNEQYF. Full variable domain (remainder filled in from reference TRBV11-2 and TRBJ2-7): EAGVAQSPRYKIIEKRQSVAFWCNPISGHATLYWYQQILGQGPKLLIQFQNNGVVDDSQLPKDRFSAERLKGVDSTLKIQPAKLEDSAVYLCASSFRLQERNEQYFGPGTRLTVT.

This sequence joins TRBV7-2 and TRBJ2-1, with 7 bases that match TRBD2. Germline-derived CDR1 and CDR2 are SGHTA and FQGNSA. This CDR3 has 13 amino acids. The ends lost 11 bases at V and 4 bases at J; junction bases unmatched: 8. This chain's CDR3 is CAERASGYNEQFF. The CDR3 coding sequence is TGTGCCGAGAGGGCTAGCGGATACAATGAGCAGTTCTTC.

The chain combines TRBV14 with TRBJ2-7, with D perhaps given as TRBD1 or TRBD2 (5 bases each). The germline V and J ends were trimmed by 1 base and 0 bases, with 19 bases remaining between them. Germline V CDR1 and CDR2: SGHDN, FVKESK. This CDR3 has 18 amino acids. CDR3 sequence (DNA): TGTGCCAGCAGCCAAGGCGCCCTGGGACGCGTAAACTCCTACGAGCAGTACTTC. This sequence encodes CASSQGALGRVNSYEQYF.